This is a list of T cell receptor beta chains from one sample in a study of blood T cells in healthy people across ages. TCRdb reanalysed the 5' RACE reads using MiXCR and keeps one entry per CDR3 protein. The profile shows about 1.4 million distinct CDR3 sequences, 45% to 70% of them singletons. Sequenced input: blood. These receptors were collected from a man between 18 and 35 years old in good health. Both conserved end residues are part of each CDR3. A D gene is named only where the DNA matches it firmly. For some rows the clone size is stated as once, few or many, or as a class when expanded; others skip it.

>TRBJ2-7|once|TRBV5-1|TRBD1
TGCGCCAGCAGCCCCCGGACAGGGGGCTTCTACGAGCAGTACTTC
CASSPRTGGFYEQYF
>TRBJ2-1|-|TRBV9|TRBD1
TGTGCCAGCAGCGCCTCGACAGGGTATTCCGAGCAGTTCTTC
CASSASTGYSEQFF
>TRBJ2-5|-|TRBV13|-
TGTGCCAGCAGCTCTGGGGTCCCCCGGGGGGAGACCCAGTACTTC
CASSSGVPRGETQYF
>TRBJ1-4|-|TRBV7-2|-
TGTGCCAGCAGCTACGACAGATTACAAGAAAAACTGTTTTTT
CASSYDRLQEKLFF
>TRBJ2-1|-|TRBV15|TRBD2
TGTGCCACCAATACGGGACTAGCGGACGAGCAGTTCTTC
CATNTGLADEQFF
>TRBJ2-7|few|TRBV29-1|-
TGCAGCGTTGGACAGGTTATCTACGAGCAGTACTTC
CSVGQVIYEQYF
>TRBJ2-7|-|TRBV3-1|TRBD2
TGTGCCAGCACCCAATGGTCCCGCGGGGGCGAGCAGTACTTC
CASTQWSRGGEQYF
>TRBJ1-3|-|TRBV27|-
TGTGCCAGCAGTTTTTCTCTAAGCTCTGGAAACACCATATATTTT
CASSFSLSSGNTIYF
>TRBJ2-5|-|TRBV4-3|-
TGCGCCAGCAGCCAAGATCTTGCTTATGGGCAGTACTTC
CASSQDLAYGQYF
>TRBJ2-5|-|TRBV20-1|TRBD1
TGCAGTGCTATTGGACAGGACCAAGAGACCCAGTACTTC
CSAIGQDQETQYF
>TRBJ1-4|-|TRBV5-1|-
TGCGCCAGCAGCTTGTATGCGGACTTGATGGAAAAACTGTTTTTT
CASSLYADLMEKLFF
>TRBJ2-1|few|TRBV6-1|-
TGTGCCAGCATTCCCCTTGGACAGGGAGGTGGCGGGGGCGGCTTTGGTGAGCAGTTCTTC
CASIPLGQGGGGGGFGEQFF
>TRBJ2-5|few|TRBV4-1|-
TGCGCCAGCAGCCAAGACCTGGGGTTCCAAGAGACCCAGTACTTC
CASSQDLGFQETQYF
>TRBJ2-1|few|TRBV2|-
TGTGCCAGCCTTGGTGAGAGCTCCTACAATGAGCAGTTCTTC
CASLGESSYNEQFF
>TRBJ2-3|once|TRBV5-1|TRBD2
TGCGCCAGCAGCCCGGGCCGAACTAGCGGAGCTAGCACAGATACGCAGTATTTT
CASSPGRTSGASTDTQYF
>TRBJ1-1|-|TRBV3-1|-
TGTGCCAGCAGCCAAGTACCAGTGGTGGGCGCTGAAGCTTTCTTT
CASSQVPVVGAEAFF
>TRBJ2-6|few|TRBV5-5|-
TGTGCCAGCAGCTTGGAGGCCGGCTCTGGGGCCAACGTCCTGACTTTC
CASSLEAGSGANVLTF
>TRBJ2-4|-|TRBV6-4|-
TGTGCCAGCAGTGGGCAGGGGCTGTTCTTCGCCAAAAACATTCAGTACTTC
CASSGQGLFFAKNIQYF
>TRBJ2-1|once|TRBV7-9|-
TGTGCCAGCAGCTTCGGAAGGGGGTCGAACAATGAGCAGTTCTTC
CASSFGRGSNNEQFF
>TRBJ2-1|-|TRBV7-9|TRBD1
TGTGCCAGCAGCCCCGGGACAGATTCGCGGCAGTTCTTC
CASSPGTDSRQFF
>TRBJ2-5|-|TRBV11-2|-
TGTGCCAGCAGCGCAACACTTGGTGAGACCCAGTACTTC
CASSATLGETQYF
>TRBJ2-4|-|TRBV2|TRBD2
TGTGCCAGCCGCTGGACTAGCGGGAGGAGGTTGGGGGAGCAGTACTTC
CASRWTSGRRLGEQYF
>TRBJ1-4|-|TRBV6-5|-
TGTGCCAGCAGTGACACCCGTTTGGGAAAACTGTTTTTT
CASSDTRLGKLFF
>TRBJ1-6|-|TRBV7-9|-
TGTGCCAGCAGCTTAAATCAGGGGAATGTCTCACCCCTCCACTTT
CASSLNQGNVSPLHF
>TRBJ2-1|-|TRBV4-1|-
TGCGCCAGCAGCCAAGGTGGCGGTATCGCTGAGAATGAGCAGTTCTTC
CASSQGGGIAENEQFF
>TRBJ2-1|-|TRBV2|-
TGTGCCAGCAAGGGAGTCCGGGGCCCCCCAGGAGAGCAGTTCTTC
CASKGVRGPPGEQFF
>TRBJ1-4|-|TRBV2|TRBD1
TGTGCCAGCAGGACAGGGGGCGCGAAAGAAAAACTGTTTTTT
CASRTGGAKEKLFF
>TRBJ2-5|few|TRBV29-1|-
TGCAGCGTTGACGGTGGACAGTCTCAAGAGACCCAGTACTTC
CSVDGGQSQETQYF
>TRBJ2-6|-|TRBV20-1|-
TGCAGTGCTACCGGGGCGGATATCTCTGGGGCCAACGTCCTGACTTTC
CSATGADISGANVLTF
>TRBJ1-2|-|TRBV7-8|TRBD1
TGTGCCAGCAGCTCAGGACAGGGGTTAGGCTACACCTTC
CASSSGQGLGYTF
>TRBJ2-7|few|TRBV29-1|-
TGCAGCGTTGAAAACCCTGAGCGATCTACGGGGCAGTACTTC
CSVENPERSTGQYF
>TRBJ2-3|-|TRBV27|TRBD2
TGTGCCAGCAGTACCGAAGGGTATCTGCGGGAGGGCACAGATACGCAGTATTTT
CASSTEGYLREGTDTQYF
>TRBJ2-1|-|TRBV7-6|-
TGTGCCAGCAGCTTTTTCCTAGCCCCTGACAATGAGCAGTTCTTC
CASSFFLAPDNEQFF
>TRBJ1-2|-|TRBV4-1|-
TGCGCCAGCAGCCAAGTTTCCGGAACAGTTGGTAGCTATGGCTACACCTTC
CASSQVSGTVGSYGYTF
>TRBJ1-2|-|TRBV6-6|-
TGTGCCAGCAGTTACATATCAGAAAACTCCTATGGCTACACCTTC
CASSYISENSYGYTF
>TRBJ1-2|few|TRBV4-1|-
TGCGCCAGCAGCCAAGATTCCGGGGGCGCTTACTATGGCTACACCTTC
CASSQDSGGAYYGYTF
>TRBJ2-5|once|TRBV19|-
TGTGCCAGTAGTCAATCGAGGGAAGAGACCCAGTACTTC
CASSQSREETQYF
>TRBJ1-5|-|TRBV7-9|-
TGTGCCAGCAGCCCCAATTGGGGGAATCAGCCCCAGCATTTT
CASSPNWGNQPQHF
>TRBJ2-7|-|TRBV20-1|TRBD2
TGCAGTGCCTGGACTAGCGGGGCCTACGAGCAGTACTTC
CSAWTSGAYEQYF
>TRBJ1-1|-|TRBV5-1|-
TGCGCCAGCAGCTCCGGGGGGGGGGCGTATCCTGAAGCTTTCTTT
CASSSGGGAYPEAFF
>TRBJ2-7|-|TRBV6-6|-
TGTGCCAGCAGTTACAGGGGTCACGAGCAGTACTTC
CASSYRGHEQYF
>TRBJ2-7|-|TRBV6-5|-
TGTGCCAGCAGTCCTAACAGGATTGGCGAGCAGTACTTC
CASSPNRIGEQYF
>TRBJ2-7|-|TRBV6-5|TRBD2
TGTGCCAGCAGTCCAGTTAGCGGGGACCTTTACGAGCAGTACTTC
CASSPVSGDLYEQYF
>TRBJ2-1|-|TRBV4-1|-
TGCGCCAGCAGCCAAGAAGCTCACAGCTCCTACAATGAGCAGTTCTTC
CASSQEAHSSYNEQFF
>TRBJ2-3|-|TRBV7-2|-
TGTGCCAGCAGCTTAGCGGAACGGGTTACGCAGTATTTT
CASSLAERVTQYF
>TRBJ2-1|-|TRBV6-2/TRBV6-3|-
TGTGCCAGCAGGCTAGCTCGTTACAATGAGCAGTTCTTC
CASRLARYNEQFF
>TRBJ2-5|-|TRBV7-2|TRBD2
TGTGCCAGCAGCTCACGCCTTGGCGGGGGATTGGAGACCCAGTACTTC
CASSSRLGGGLETQYF
>TRBJ2-7|few|TRBV5-6|TRBD1
TGTGCCAGCAGCTTGGCGTACAGGGGGGCCTACGAGCAGTACTTC
CASSLAYRGAYEQYF
>TRBJ2-1|-|TRBV6-1|TRBD2
TGTGCCAGCCGTCGTGGGACTAGCCTAGGGAACTACAATGAGCAGTTCTTC
CASRRGTSLGNYNEQFF
>TRBJ2-6|-|TRBV7-2|TRBD1
TGTGCCAGCAGCTTGACAGGGGGCAGCGGTGGGGCCAACGTCCTGACTTTC
CASSLTGGSGGANVLTF
>TRBJ2-5|-|TRBV10-3|TRBD2
TGTGCCATCAGTTTAGCGGGGCAAGAGACCCAGTACTTC
CAISLAGQETQYF
>TRBJ1-2|few|TRBV12-3/TRBV12-4|-
TGTGCCAGCACCTCCGGGGCTTTCTATGGCTACACCTTC
CASTSGAFYGYTF
>TRBJ2-1|few|TRBV6-2/TRBV6-3|-
TGTGCCAGCAGTTACTCATTAGGACGGGAGAACAATGAGCAGTTCTTC
CASSYSLGRENNEQFF